Shown below are 8 T cell receptor beta chains from a single sample sequenced in a study of cytomegalovirus exposure and HLA in healthy donors. The PCR contained 60 Vbeta and 13 Jbeta primers. Sequencing was performed with immunoSEQ multiplex PCR; in TCRdb, only in-frame clones are kept and a portion is missing. The sample records 200,000 to 250,000 clones, more than 65% being singletons. Sequencing was carried out using PBMCs. The receptors shown here come from a man between 18 and 29 years old in good health and CMV-seronegative.

The chain employs TRBV28 and TRBJ2-5; TRBD1 matches at 9 bases. The CDR3 runs to 18 residues. V gave up 1 base and J gave up 5 bases; unmatched junction bases: 14. Looked up from germline, CDR1 is MDHEN and CDR2 is SYDVKM. The CDR3 DNA follows: TGTGCCAGCAGTTTATTGACCTGGGGACAGGGCCTCGGGGAGACCCAGTACTTC. It specifies CASSLLTWGQGLGETQYF.

The chain uses TRBV6-5 and TRBJ1-2, with 7 bases identical to TRBD1. CDR1 MNHEY and CDR2 SVGAGI come from the germline V gene. The CDR3 extends over 15 amino acids. V shed 0 bases and J 3 bases; nucleotides not matched to a gene: 4. CDR3 coding DNA: TGTGCCAGCAGTTACTCGAGGGGGCTTTACTATGGCTACACCTTC. It translates to CASSYSRGLYYGYTF.

This clone was seen only once. The V call is TRBV30, the J call TRBJ1-2; D is perhaps TRBD1 (6 bases). The CDR3 loop spans 14 amino acids. V shed 1 base and J shed 6 bases, with 15 bases lying between them. Germline V lookup: CDR1 GTSNPN, CDR2 SVGIG (reference sequence). The DNA for the CDR3 is TGTGCCTGGAGTGATCCGGGATCAGGGGATGGCTACACCTTC. This sequence encodes CAWSDPGSGDGYTF. The full variable domain, with the rest looked up from reference TRBV30 and TRBJ1-2, is SQTIHQWPATLVQPVGSPLSLECTVEGTSNPNLYWYRQAAGRGLQLLFYSVGIGQISSEVPQNLSASRPQDRQFILSSKKLLLSDSGFYLCAWSDPGSGDGYTFGSGTRLTVV.

This rearrangement joins TRBV7-8 to TRBJ2-7, with D hard to call. This CDR3 has 15 amino acids. Germline loops: CDR1 SGHVS, CDR2 FQNEAQ. V lost 5 bases and J 2 bases, leaving 16 bases between the germline ends. The CDR3 DNA reads TGTGCCAGCAGCCCTCGGAGAGTAATGGCCTACGAGCAGTACTTC. Translation: CASSPRRVMAYEQYF. The variable domain in full, with the rest retrieved from reference TRBV7-8 and TRBJ2-7, is GAGVSQSPRYKVAKRGQDVALRCDPISGHVSLFWYQQALGQGPEFLTYFQNEAQLDKSGLPSDRFFAERPEGSVSTLKIQRTQQEDSAVYLCASSPRRVMAYEQYFGPGTRLTVT.

This sequence joins TRBV28 and TRBJ1-1; a weak D match, TRBD1 (5 bases). V gave up 6 bases and J gave up 1 base, with 15 bases separating them. This CDR3 has 15 amino acids. Germline V gene sequence: CDR1 MDHEN, CDR2 SYDVKM. The CDR3 nucleotides are TGTGCCAGCAGCGCCTTGCAGGGAAGGAACACTGAAGCTTTCTTT. Translation gives CASSALQGRNTEAFF.

The chain employs TRBV11-2 and TRBJ1-1, with 7 bases matching TRBD1. Germline V gene sequence: CDR1 SGHAT, CDR2 FQNNGV. The length of the CDR3 is 14 residues. Trimming at V came to 4 bases and at J to 3 bases, leaving 5 bases not matched to a gene. The CDR3 loop reads CASSSRQGYTEAFF. As DNA, the CDR3 is TGTGCCAGCAGCTCGAGACAGGGCTACACTGAAGCTTTCTTT.

The chain links TRBV11-2 to TRBJ2-3; a possible D gene is TRBD1 (6 bases). V lost 7 bases and J lost 4, with 15 bases in between. This CDR3 spans 14 amino acids. Germline loops: CDR1 SGHAT, CDR2 FQNNGV. CDR3 in DNA: TGTGCCAGCAAAACACAGACAGGATCAGATACGCAGTATTTT. It yields the protein CASKTQTGSDTQYF.

This chain uses TRBV7-2 with TRBJ2-7; the D gene is possibly TRBD2 (6 bases). The CDR3 extends over 14 amino acids. CDR1 SGHTA and CDR2 FQGNSA come from the germline V gene. The V end lost 2 bases, the J end lost 4 bases, and 12 bases lay between the germline ends. The CDR3 loop reads CASSLRRGPYEQYF. The CDR3 DNA follows: TGTGCCAGCAGCTTACGGAGGGGCCCATACGAGCAGTACTTC.